This TCR beta chain was recovered during a study of identical twins listed by TCRdb under 2016. Describing the broader study: To test whether fetal clonotypes persist, this study deep-sequenced TCR alpha and beta repertoires from monozygotic twins, from unrelated adults of various ages, and from cord blood. To rule out contamination, replicate twin experiments were performed at different times with different library preparation protocols. General conclusions and limits of the study: Abundant cord blood beta clonotypes carried fewer insertions; young adult naive repertoires showed a weaker similar trend, while memory repertoires showed none. In monozygotic twins, recombination models systematically underestimated out-of-frame TCR alpha sharing, but the models matched the sharing seen between unrelated individuals. Excess twin sharing in beta out-of-frame sequences was weaker because fewer shared sequences lowered the signal-to-noise ratio. Because the same donors could not be followed over many years, conclusions were based on cross-sectional statistical analysis. Compared with coincidental sharing between unrelated individuals, an excess of low generation-probability sequences was observed among out-of-frame TCR alpha sequences shared between twins. Invariant T cells such as MAIT and iNKT could partly confound zero-insertion analyses, although diverse VJ usage argued against such confounding for most clonotypes.

This clonotype appeared a single time. This clone's antigen is unknown. No base qualities exist here, and no much larger clone lies one base off it. One read offers little support. V is cut by 1 base and J by 9 bases, and the space between the germline ends is 16 bases. CDR1 and CDR2, per the germline V gene, are SGHVS and FQNEAQ. The CDR3 runs 14 amino acids, cysteine and phenylalanine included. The kept DNA is CDR3 alone, 42 bases in frame from the first base. Libraries were built with 5' RACE. TCRdb shows the sequencer as Illumina HiSeq 2000. Template switching introduced a universal primer binding site; the final cDNA contained a unique molecular identifier, enabling accurate counting of TCR cDNA molecules. First-strand cDNA for TCR alpha and beta chains was synthesized from specific primers in the conserved constant-segment region. To control for contamination, every cDNA library carried two barcodes: a SMART-Mk sample barcode plus Illumina barcodes. Two successive PCR steps introduced TruSeq adapter sequences along with Illumina sample barcodes. TCR alpha and beta cDNA libraries were sequenced on the Illumina HiSeq platform with custom primers. In the paper's pipeline: MiGEC processed the raw reads to extract unique molecular identifiers, while MiXCR was used to determine the CDR3 positions. For each individual, recombination models were inferred using an EM algorithm with the repgenHMM and IGoR tools. Shared clonotype analysis was performed with the tcR package in R, normalizing sharing by the product of cloneset sizes. To study raw recombination free of thymic and clonal selection effects, out-of-frame nonproductive sequences were analyzed. TCRdb trimmed public reads at Q25 via fastp, called clones via MiXCR and kept in-frame beta chains. CDR3 protein duplicates are merged, each entry listing the most common genes and DNA. TCRdb's processing, not the authors', yielded these V and J calls. This sample gives hundreds of thousands of distinct CDR3 sequences in total; more than 6.5% of them show up just once. The top ten constitute approximately 0.94% of the sample.

Every donor was a healthy Caucasian. The twin cohort consisted of three pairs of female monozygotic twins, all aged roughly 18 to 29 years. RNA for TCR libraries was isolated from peripheral blood mononuclear cells. This sample was also put to use in a study of yellow fever vaccine responses in identical twins. The other study reports the following: According to the authors, in identical twins the way T cells responded to vaccination appeared partly convergent and partly personalized. Focusing on identical twins, the study followed the T cell clones that responded to the vaccine, and did so with precision.

Specimen: PBMCs. This clonotype originated in a woman aged 18-29 years in good health. The sequence is built from TRBV7-8 and TRBJ2-7; matching of 5 bases hints at TRBD2 as the D gene. The CDR3 protein sequence reads: CASSLEVSGGVQYF. Here is the DNA: TGTGCCAGCAGCTTAGAAGTTTCTGGAGGTGTGCAGTACTTC.